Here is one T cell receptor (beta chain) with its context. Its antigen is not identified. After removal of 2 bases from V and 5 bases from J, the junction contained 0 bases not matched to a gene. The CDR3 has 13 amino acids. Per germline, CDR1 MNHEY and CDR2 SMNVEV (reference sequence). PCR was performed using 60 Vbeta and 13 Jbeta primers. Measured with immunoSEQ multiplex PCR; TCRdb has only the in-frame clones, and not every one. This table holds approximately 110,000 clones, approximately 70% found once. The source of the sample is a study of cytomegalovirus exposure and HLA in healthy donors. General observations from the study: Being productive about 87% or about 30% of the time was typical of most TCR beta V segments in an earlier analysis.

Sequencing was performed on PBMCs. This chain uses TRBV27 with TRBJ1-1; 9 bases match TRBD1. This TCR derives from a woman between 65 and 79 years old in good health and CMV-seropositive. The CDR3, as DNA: TGTGCCAGCAGTTTAGGGACAGGGACTGAAGCTTTCTTT. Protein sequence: CASSLGTGTEAFF.